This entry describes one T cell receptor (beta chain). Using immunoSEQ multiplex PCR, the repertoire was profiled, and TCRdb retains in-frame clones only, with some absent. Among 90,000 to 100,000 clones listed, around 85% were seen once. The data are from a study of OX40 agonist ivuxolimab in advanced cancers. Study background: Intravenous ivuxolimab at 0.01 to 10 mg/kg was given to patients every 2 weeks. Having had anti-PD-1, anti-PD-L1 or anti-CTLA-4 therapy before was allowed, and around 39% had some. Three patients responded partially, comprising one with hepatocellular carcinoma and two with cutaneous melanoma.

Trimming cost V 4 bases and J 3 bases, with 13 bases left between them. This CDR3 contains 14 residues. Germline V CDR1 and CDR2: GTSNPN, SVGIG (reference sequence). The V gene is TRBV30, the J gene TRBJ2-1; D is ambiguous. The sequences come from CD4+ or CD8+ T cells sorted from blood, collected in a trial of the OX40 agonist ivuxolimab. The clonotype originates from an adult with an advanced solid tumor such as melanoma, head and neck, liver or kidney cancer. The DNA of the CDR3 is TGTGCCTGGACTCTACACCTTAGCTACAATGAGCAGTTCTTC. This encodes CAWTLHLSYNEQFF.